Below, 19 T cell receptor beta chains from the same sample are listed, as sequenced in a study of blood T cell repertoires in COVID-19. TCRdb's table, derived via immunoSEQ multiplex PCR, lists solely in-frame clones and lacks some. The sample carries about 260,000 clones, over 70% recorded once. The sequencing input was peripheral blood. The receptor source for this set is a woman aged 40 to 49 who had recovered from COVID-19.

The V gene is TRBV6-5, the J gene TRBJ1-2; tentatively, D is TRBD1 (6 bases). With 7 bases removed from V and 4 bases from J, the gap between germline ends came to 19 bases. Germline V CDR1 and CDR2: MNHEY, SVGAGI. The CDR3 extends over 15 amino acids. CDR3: CASKRQGPYPYGYTF. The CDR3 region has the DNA TGTGCCAGCAAGAGGCAGGGGCCCTACCCCTATGGCTACACCTTC.

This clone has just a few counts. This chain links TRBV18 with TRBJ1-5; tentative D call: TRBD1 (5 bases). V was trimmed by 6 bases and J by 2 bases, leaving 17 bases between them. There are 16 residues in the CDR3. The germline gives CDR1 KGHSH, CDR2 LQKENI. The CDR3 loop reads CASSRLVEGGNQPQHF. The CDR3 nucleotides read TGTGCCAGCTCCAGACTAGTTGAAGGGGGCAATCAGCCCCAGCATTTT.

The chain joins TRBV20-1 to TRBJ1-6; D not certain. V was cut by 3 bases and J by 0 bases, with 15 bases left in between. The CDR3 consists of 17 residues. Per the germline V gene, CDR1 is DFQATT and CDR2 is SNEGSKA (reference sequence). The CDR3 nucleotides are TGCAGTGCTAGTTCCTCCTGGGAGAGCTCCTATAATTCACCCCTCCACTTT. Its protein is CSASSSWESSYNSPLHF.

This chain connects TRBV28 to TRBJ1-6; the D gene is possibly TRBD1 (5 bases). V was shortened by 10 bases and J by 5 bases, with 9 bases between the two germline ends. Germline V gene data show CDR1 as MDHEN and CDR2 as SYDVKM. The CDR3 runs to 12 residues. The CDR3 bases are TGTGCCATGCAGGGTAATAATTCACCCCTCCACTTT. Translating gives CAMQGNNSPLHF. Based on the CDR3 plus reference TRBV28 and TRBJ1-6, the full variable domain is DVKVTQSSRYLVKRTGEKVFLECVQDMDHENMFWYRQDPGLGLRLIYFSYDVKMKEKGDIPEGYSVSREKKERFSLILESASTNQTSMYLCAMQGNNSPLHFGNGTRLTVT.

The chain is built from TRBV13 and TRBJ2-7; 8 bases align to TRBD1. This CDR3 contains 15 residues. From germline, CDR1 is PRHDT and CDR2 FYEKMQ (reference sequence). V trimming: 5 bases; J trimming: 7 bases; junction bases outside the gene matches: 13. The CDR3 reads CASSTGQGGRGEQYF. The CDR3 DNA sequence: TGTGCCAGCAGCACAGGACAGGGTGGCAGGGGTGAGCAGTACTTC.

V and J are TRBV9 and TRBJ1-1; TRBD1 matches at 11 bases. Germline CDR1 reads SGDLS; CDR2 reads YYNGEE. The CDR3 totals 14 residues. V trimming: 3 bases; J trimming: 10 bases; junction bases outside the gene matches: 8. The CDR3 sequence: CASSASGTGGRAFF. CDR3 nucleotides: TGTGCCAGCAGCGCGTCAGGGACAGGGGGGCGAGCTTTCTTT.

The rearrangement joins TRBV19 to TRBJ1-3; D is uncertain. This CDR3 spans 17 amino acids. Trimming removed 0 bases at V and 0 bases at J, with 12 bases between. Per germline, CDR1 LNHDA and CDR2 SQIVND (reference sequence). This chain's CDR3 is CASSIDRRRYSGNTIYF. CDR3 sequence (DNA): TGTGCCAGTAGTATAGATCGCAGGCGATACTCTGGAAACACCATATATTTT.

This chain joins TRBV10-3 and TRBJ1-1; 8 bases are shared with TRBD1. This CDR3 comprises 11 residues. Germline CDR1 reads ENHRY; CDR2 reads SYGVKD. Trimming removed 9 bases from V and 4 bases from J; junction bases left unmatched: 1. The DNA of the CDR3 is TGTGCCATAGGACAGGGCACTGAAGCTTTCTTT. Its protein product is CAIGQGTEAFF.

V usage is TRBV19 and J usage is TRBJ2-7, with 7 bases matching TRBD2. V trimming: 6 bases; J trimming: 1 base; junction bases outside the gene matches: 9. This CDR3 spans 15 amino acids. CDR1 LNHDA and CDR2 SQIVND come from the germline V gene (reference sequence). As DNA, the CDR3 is TGTGCCAGTAGACCTGGTTGGGGGGGATCCTACGAGCAGTACTTC. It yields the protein CASRPGWGGSYEQYF. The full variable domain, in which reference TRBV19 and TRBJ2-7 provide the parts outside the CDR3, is DGGITQSPKYLFRKEGQNVTLSCEQNLNHDAMYWYRQDPGQGLRLIYYSQIVNDFQKGDIAEGYSVSREKKESFPLTVTSAQKNPTAFYLCASRPGWGGSYEQYFGPGTRLTVT.

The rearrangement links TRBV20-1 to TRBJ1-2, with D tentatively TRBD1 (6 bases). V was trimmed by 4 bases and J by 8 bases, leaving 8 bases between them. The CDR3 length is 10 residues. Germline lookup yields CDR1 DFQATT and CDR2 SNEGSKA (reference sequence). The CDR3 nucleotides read TGCAGTGCTACAGGGGTCGGCTACACCTTC. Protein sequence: CSATGVGYTF.

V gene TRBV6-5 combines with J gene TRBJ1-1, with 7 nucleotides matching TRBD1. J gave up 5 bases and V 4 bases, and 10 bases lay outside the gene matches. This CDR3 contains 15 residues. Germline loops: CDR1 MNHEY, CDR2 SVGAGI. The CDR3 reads CASSWGDRDSTEAFF. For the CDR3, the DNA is TGTGCCAGCAGTTGGGGAGACAGGGACAGTACTGAAGCTTTCTTT.

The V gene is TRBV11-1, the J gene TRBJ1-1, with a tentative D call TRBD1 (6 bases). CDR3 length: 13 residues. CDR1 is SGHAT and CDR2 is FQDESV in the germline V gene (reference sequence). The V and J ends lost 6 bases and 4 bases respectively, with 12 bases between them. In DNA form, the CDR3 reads TGTGCCAGCAGTTTGGACAGAGCCACTGAAGCTTTCTTT. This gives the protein CASSLDRATEAFF. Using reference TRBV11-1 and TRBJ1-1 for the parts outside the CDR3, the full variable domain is EAEVAQSPRYKITEKSQAVAFWCDPISGHATLYWYRQILGQGPELLVQFQDESVVDDSQLPKDRFSAERLKGVDSTLKIQPAELGDSAMYLCASSLDRATEAFFGQGTRLTVV.

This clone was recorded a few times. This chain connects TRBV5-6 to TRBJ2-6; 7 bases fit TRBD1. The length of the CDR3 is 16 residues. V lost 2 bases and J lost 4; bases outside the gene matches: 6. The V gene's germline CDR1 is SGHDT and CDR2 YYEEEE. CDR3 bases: TGTGCCAGCAGCTTTCGACAGGGATCCGGGGCCAACGTCCTGACTTTC. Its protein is CASSFRQGSGANVLTF.

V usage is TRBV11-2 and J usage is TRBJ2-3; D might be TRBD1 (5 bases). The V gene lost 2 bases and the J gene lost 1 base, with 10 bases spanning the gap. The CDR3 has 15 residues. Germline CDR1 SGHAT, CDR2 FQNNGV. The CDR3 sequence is CASSLSGSGTDTQYF. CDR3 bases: TGTGCCAGCAGCTTATCAGGGTCCGGCACAGATACGCAGTATTTT.

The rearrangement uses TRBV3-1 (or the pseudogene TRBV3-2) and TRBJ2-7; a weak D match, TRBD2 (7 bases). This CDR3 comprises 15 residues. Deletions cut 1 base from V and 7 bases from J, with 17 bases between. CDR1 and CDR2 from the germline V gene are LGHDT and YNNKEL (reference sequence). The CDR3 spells CASSQVRGALREQYF. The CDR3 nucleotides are TGTGCCAGCAGCCAAGTCCGGGGGGCTCTTAGGGAGCAGTACTTC.

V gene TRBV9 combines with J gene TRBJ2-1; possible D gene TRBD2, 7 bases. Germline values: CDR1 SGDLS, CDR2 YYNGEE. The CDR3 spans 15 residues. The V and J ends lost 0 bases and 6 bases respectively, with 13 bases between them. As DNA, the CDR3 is TGTGCCAGCAGCGTAGGCGGGGGCAGGGGCAATGAGCAGTTCTTC. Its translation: CASSVGGGRGNEQFF.

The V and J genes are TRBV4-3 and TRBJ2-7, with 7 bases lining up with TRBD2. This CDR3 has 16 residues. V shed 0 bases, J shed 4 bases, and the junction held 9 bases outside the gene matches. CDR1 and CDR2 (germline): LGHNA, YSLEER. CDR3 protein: CASSQDFLGRGYEQYF. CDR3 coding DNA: TGCGCCAGCAGCCAAGATTTCCTAGGGCGGGGGTACGAGCAGTACTTC.

CDR3 bases: TGTGCCAGCAATTTTAGGGGACTAAGCAATCAGCCCCAGCATTTT. As protein: CASNFRGLSNQPQHF. This chain uses TRBV28 with TRBJ1-5; D possibly corresponds to TRBD1 (5 bases). V gave up 7 bases and J gave up 1 base, with 14 bases separating them. The germline CDR1 and CDR2 sequences are MDHEN and SYDVKM. The CDR3 is 15 residues long.

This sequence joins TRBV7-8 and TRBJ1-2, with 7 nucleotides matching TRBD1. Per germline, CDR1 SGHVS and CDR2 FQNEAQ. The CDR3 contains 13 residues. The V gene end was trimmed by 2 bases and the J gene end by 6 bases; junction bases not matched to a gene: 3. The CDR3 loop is CASSLITGDGYTF. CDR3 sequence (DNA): TGTGCCAGCAGCTTAATAACAGGGGATGGCTACACCTTC.